The 5 T cell receptor beta chains reported below all come from one sample, sequenced in a study of tumor-infiltrating lymphocytes in primary liver carcinoma. Bulk tissue was left unsorted, and RNA and DNA were co-extracted from about 20-30 mg of it. Starting from around 500 ng of total RNA, TCR beta cDNA was produced with a primer in the constant region. Modified slightly, ARM-PCR produced TCR beta libraries over three nested multiplex PCR rounds. The first two PCR rounds used TRBV1-TRBV30 forward primers with a C-beta reverse primer, about 10 cycles each. MiXCR was run by TCRdb on the multiplex PCR reads, yielding one entry per CDR3 protein. The sample has around 120,000 distinct CDR3 sequences; around 70% are singletons. Sequencing was done on a sample of tumor-adjacent normal liver tissue. The receptors shown here come from a woman aged 60 to 75 with primary liver carcinoma and hepatitis B virus infection.

Note on this clonotype: An end of the junction differs from the germline gene, which may be a read error. The rearrangement uses TRBV28 and TRBJ2-7; D uncertain. This CDR3 region has 12 residues. Germline CDR1 MDHEN, CDR2 SYDVKM. CDR3 residues: CANSVNLYEQYF. The CDR3 coding sequence is TGTGCCAACAGTGTTAACCTCTACGAGCAGTACTTC.

This clonotype was counted at least ten times. J is TRBJ2-3 and V is TRBV4-2; TRBD2 matches 7 bases. The trim removed 1 base at V and 1 base at J, leaving 5 bases unmatched. Germline V gene sequence: CDR1 LGHNA, CDR2 YNFKEQ. The CDR3 runs to 16 residues. In nucleotides, the CDR3 is TGTGCCAGCAGCCAAGTGGAGGGAGGGCGCACAGATACGCAGTATTTT. Its protein is CASSQVEGGRTDTQYF.

Regarding this clonotype: The CDR3 end shows no conserved phenylalanine or tryptophan, and so a read error is likely. The chain carries TRBV20-1 and TRBJ1-2, with 8 bases matching TRBD1. Germline CDR1 DFQATT, CDR2 SNEGSKA (reference sequence). The CDR3 totals 12 residues. Germline trimming cut 3 bases from V and 6 bases from J; bases unmatched to any gene: 3. CDR3 region: CSASGTGHGYTS. CDR3 coding DNA: TGCAGTGCTAGCGGGACAGGACATGGCTACACCTCC.

The chain joins TRBV20-1 to TRBJ2-5, with D perhaps assigned TRBD1 or TRBD2 (7 bases each). The V gene lost 4 bases and the J gene lost 2 bases, with 20 bases spanning the gap. CDR1 is DFQATT and CDR2 is SNEGSKA in the germline V gene (reference sequence). This CDR3 is 16 amino acids long. The CDR3 is CSANNPGGTVQETQYF. The CDR3, as DNA: TGCAGTGCTAATAACCCCGGGGGGACAGTTCAAGAGACCCAGTACTTC.

A remark on this clonotype: At one of its ends the junction is not consistent with the germline gene, which may arise from a read error. The chain links TRBV11-2 to TRBJ2-3; D possibly matches TRBD1 or TRBD2 (5 bases each). The CDR3 covers 15 residues. Germline values: CDR1 SGHAT, CDR2 FQNNGV. The CDR3 DNA sequence: TGTGCCACTTGTCTGGGGGAGTTCGAGGTAGATGCGCAGTATTTT. It translates to CATCLGEFEVDAQYF.